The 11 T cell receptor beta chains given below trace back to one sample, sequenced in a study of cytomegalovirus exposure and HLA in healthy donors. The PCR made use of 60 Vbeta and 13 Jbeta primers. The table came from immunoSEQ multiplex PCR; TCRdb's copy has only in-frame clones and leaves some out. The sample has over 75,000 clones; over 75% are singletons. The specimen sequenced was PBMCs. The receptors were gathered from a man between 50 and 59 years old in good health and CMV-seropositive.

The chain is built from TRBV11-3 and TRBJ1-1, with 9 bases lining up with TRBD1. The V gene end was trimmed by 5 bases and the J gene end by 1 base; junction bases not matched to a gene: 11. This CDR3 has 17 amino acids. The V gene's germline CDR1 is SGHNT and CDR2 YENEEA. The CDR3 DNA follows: TGTGCCAGCAGCCTGGGACAGGGTTTTGGGGCGAACACTGAAGCTTTCTTT. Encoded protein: CASSLGQGFGANTEAFF.

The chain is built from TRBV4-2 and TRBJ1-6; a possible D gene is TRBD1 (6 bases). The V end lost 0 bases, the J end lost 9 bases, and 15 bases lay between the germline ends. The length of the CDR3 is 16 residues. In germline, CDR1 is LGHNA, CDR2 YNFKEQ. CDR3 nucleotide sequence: TGTGCCAGCAGCCAAGATCTCGAGGGGGGGGGTTCACCCCTCCACTTT. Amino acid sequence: CASSQDLEGGGSPLHF.

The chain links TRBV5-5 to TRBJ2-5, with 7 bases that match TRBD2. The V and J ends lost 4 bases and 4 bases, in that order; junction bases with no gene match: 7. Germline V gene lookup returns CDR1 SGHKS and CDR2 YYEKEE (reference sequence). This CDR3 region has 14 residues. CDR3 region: CASSLGGVPETQYF. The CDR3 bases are TGTGCCAGCAGCCTTGGGGGGGTTCCAGAGACCCAGTACTTC.

This CDR3 is CASSLTGPTEAFF. Written as DNA, the CDR3 is TGCGCCAGCAGTTTGACAGGGCCCACTGAAGCTTTCTTT. The rearrangement uses TRBV5-1 and TRBJ1-1, with 7 bases lining up with TRBD1. The V and J ends lost 5 bases and 4 bases, in that order; junction bases with no gene match: 5. This CDR3 contains 13 residues. Germline V lookup: CDR1 SGHRS, CDR2 YFSETQ. The full variable domain, completed using reference TRBV5-1 and TRBJ1-1, is KAGVTQTPRYLIKTRGQQVTLSCSPISGHRSVSWYQQTPGQGLQFLFEYFSETQRNKGNFPGRFSGRQFSNSRSEMNVSTLELGDSALYLCASSLTGPTEAFFGQGTRLTVV.

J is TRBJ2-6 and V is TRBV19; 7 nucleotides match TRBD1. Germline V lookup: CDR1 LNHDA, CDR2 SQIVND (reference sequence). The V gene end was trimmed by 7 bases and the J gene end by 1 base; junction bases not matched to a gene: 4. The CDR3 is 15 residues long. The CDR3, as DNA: TGTGCCAGTAAGACAGGGAGTTCTGGGGCCAACGTCCTGACTTTC. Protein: CASKTGSSGANVLTF.

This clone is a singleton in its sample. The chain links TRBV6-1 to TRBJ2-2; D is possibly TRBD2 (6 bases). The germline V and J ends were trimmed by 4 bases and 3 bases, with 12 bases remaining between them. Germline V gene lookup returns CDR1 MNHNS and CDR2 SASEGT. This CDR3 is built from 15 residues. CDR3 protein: CASSVGGIDTGELFF. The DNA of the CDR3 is TGTGCCAGCAGTGTTGGAGGGATAGACACCGGGGAGCTGTTTTTT.

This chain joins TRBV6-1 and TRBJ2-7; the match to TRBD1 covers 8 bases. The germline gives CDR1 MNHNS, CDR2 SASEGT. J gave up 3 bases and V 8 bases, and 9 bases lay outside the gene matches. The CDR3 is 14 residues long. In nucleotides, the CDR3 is TGTGCCAGCTTGGGCCCAGGGGGCTTCTACGAGCAGTACTTC. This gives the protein CASLGPGGFYEQYF.

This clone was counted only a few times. The CDR3 loop is CASSQLGASYEQYF. Here the CDR3 DNA reads TGTGCCAGCAGCCAGTTGGGGGCCTCCTACGAGCAGTACTTC. This sequence joins TRBV5-5 and TRBJ2-7; D possibly corresponds to TRBD1 (6 bases). The V end was cut by 4 bases, the J end by 0 bases, with 11 bases between. Per the germline V gene, CDR1 is SGHKS and CDR2 is YYEKEE (reference sequence). CDR3 length: 14 residues.

CDR3 sequence reads: CASSYSGQGPYEQYF. The CDR3 DNA reads TGTGCCAGCAGTTACTCCGGGCAGGGTCCCTACGAGCAGTACTTC. The chain employs TRBV6-5 and TRBJ2-7; weak D call: TRBD1 (5 bases). CDR1 and CDR2 (germline): MNHEY, SVGAGI. CDR3 size: 15 residues. The V end was cut by 0 bases, the J end by 2 bases, with 11 bases between.

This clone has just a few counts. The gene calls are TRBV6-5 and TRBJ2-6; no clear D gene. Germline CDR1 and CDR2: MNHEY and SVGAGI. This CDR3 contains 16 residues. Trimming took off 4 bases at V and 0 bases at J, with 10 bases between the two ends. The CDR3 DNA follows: TGTGCCAGCAGTTGGTCAGTGAACTCTGGGGCCAACGTCCTGACTTTC. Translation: CASSWSVNSGANVLTF.

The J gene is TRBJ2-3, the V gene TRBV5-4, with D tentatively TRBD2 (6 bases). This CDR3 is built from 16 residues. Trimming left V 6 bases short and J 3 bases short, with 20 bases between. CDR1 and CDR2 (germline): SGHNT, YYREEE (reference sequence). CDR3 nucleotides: TGTGCCAGCACCCCCTCAACTAGCAGAAGTACAGATACGCAGTATTTT. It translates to CASTPSTSRSTDTQYF.